This T cell receptor beta chain came from a study of T cell changes during pregnancy in multiple sclerosis. The CDR3 consists of 16 residues. CDR1 and CDR2 from the germline V gene are LGHNA and YSLEER. With 1 base removed from V and 4 bases from J, the gap between germline ends came to 16 bases. Clones were read by immunoSEQ multiplex PCR, and TCRdb kept only the in-frame ones, dropping some. The sample records tens of thousands of clones, about nine tenths being singletons. V gene TRBV4-3 combines with J gene TRBJ2-5, with D perhaps matching TRBD1 (7 bases). This material consisted of CD4+ T cells from peripheral blood mononuclear cells, taken in the second trimester of pregnancy. The clonotype originates from a female donor with multiple sclerosis, enrolled in a pregnancy study. The CDR3 DNA is TGCGCCAGCAGCCAAGTCCTTCGACAGGGAGGAGAGACCCAGTACTTC. It specifies CASSQVLRQGGETQYF.